Listed here are 28 T cell receptor beta chains from one sample, sequenced in a study of T cells expressing NK-cell markers. Following a re-call of the 5' RACE reads, TCRdb has one entry per CDR3 protein and lacks DNA. The sample includes 300,000 to 500,000 distinct CDR3 sequences. The specimen sequenced was blood T cells: a sorted CD56 or NKG2C T cell subset, CD4+ or CD8+ T cells, or bulk PBMC T cells (not recorded which). These receptors originate from a woman aged 45-59 years in good health.

CDR3 amino acids: CAIGSNTEAFF. This chain connects TRBV10-3 to TRBJ1-1. The CDR3 runs 11 residues. The germline CDR1 and CDR2 sequences are ENHRY and SYGVKD.

This chain joins TRBV7-9 and TRBJ2-3; no DNA is available, so the TRBD1 call from TCRdb remains unchecked. Germline V lookup: CDR1 SEHNR, CDR2 FQNEAQ (reference sequence). The length of the CDR3 is 13 residues. The CDR3 protein is CASSSRRRDTQYF.

The V and J genes are TRBV2 and TRBJ2-6; there is no DNA to check the TCRdb D call of TRBD2. Germline values: CDR1 SNHLY, CDR2 FYNNEI. The CDR3 is 19 residues long. The CDR3 sequence is CASSGLAGGPHSGANVLTF.

The chain links TRBV15 to TRBJ2-2; TCRdb's assignment of TRBD1 cannot be checked, as there is no DNA. Germline V lookup: CDR1 LNHNV, CDR2 YYDKDF (reference sequence). The CDR3 length is 15 residues. Here the CDR3 reads CATSRDRGGAGELFF.

The rearrangement uses TRBV6-6 and TRBJ2-7; TCRdb gives TRBD2 as the D gene, but with no DNA this cannot be confirmed. CDR1 and CDR2 from the germline V gene are MNHNY and SVGAGI (reference sequence). CDR3 size: 16 residues. The CDR3 sequence is CASTHGSGSLSYEQYF.

This chain uses TRBV4-1 with TRBJ2-7; TCRdb lists TRBD2, though no DNA is available to test this call. Germline V gene data show CDR1 as MGHRA and CDR2 as YSYEKL. The CDR3 covers 16 residues. The CDR3 sequence is CASSQATSGGSYEQYF.

The chain couples TRBV7-2 to TRBJ2-3; TCRdb designates TRBD1, a call that cannot be tested without DNA. The CDR3 contains 15 residues. Germline CDR1 and CDR2: SGHTA and FQGNSA. This chain's CDR3 is CASSLGDRPADTQYF.

The chain has TRBV7-2 and TRBJ1-1. The CDR3 totals 15 residues. CDR1 and CDR2 (germline): SGHTA, FQGNSA. The CDR3: CASSLEAGTITEAFF.

The V call is TRBV30, the J call TRBJ1-3; the TRBD1 assignment by TCRdb is unverifiable without DNA. The CDR3 covers 15 residues. Germline CDR1 reads GTSNPN; CDR2 reads SVGIG (reference sequence). The CDR3 loop reads CAWSRGGLNGNTIYF.

V and J are TRBV7-6 and TRBJ2-2; TCRdb gives TRBD2 as the D gene, but with no DNA this cannot be confirmed. This CDR3 region has 14 residues. The germline V gene has CDR1 SGHVS and CDR2 FNYEAQ. CDR3: CAVYGGRNTGELFF.

The chain joins TRBV11-2 to TRBJ2-1; the TCRdb call, TRBD2, lacks DNA for checking. The CDR3 consists of 18 residues. Germline V gene sequence: CDR1 SGHAT, CDR2 FQNNGV. This CDR3 reads CASSYRTSGRVAYNEQFF.

The chain couples TRBV11-2 to TRBJ1-3; TCRdb's assignment of TRBD1 cannot be checked, as there is no DNA. The V gene's germline CDR1 is SGHAT and CDR2 FQNNGV. CDR3 size: 17 residues. The CDR3 sequence: CASSPWPGRNSGNTIYF. Combining the CDR3 with reference TRBV11-2 and TRBJ1-3 gives the whole variable domain EAGVAQSPRYKIIEKRQSVAFWCNPISGHATLYWYQQILGQGPKLLIQFQNNGVVDDSQLPKDRFSAERLKGVDSTLKIQPAKLEDSAVYLCASSPWPGRNSGNTIYFGEGSWLTVV.

The CDR3 loop reads CASSLQTGTRGRGNQPQHF. J is TRBJ1-5 and V is TRBV12-3 or TRBV12-4; no DNA is available, so the TRBD1 call from TCRdb remains unchecked. The CDR3 sequence is 19 residues long.

The J gene is TRBJ1-3, the V gene TRBV7-8; as DNA is missing, the TRBD1 call by TCRdb cannot be tested. The germline gives CDR1 SGHVS, CDR2 FQNEAQ. The CDR3 loop spans 15 amino acids. The chain's CDR3 is CASSFGTGTGNTIYF.

J is TRBJ2-1 and V is TRBV24-1; TCRdb returns TRBD1, unconfirmable since there is no DNA. Germline values: CDR1 KGHDR, CDR2 SFDVKD. The CDR3 covers 13 residues. The CDR3 sequence is CAVLRAGSDEQFF.

V and J are TRBV2 and TRBJ2-1; TCRdb selects TRBD1, and the lack of DNA leaves this call unchecked. The CDR3 sequence is 13 residues long. Germline CDR1 SNHLY, CDR2 FYNNEI. CDR3 residues: CASIQPGGDEQFF.

The chain uses TRBV5-1 and TRBJ2-1; TCRdb's D gene call, TRBD1, goes unchecked for lack of DNA. The CDR3 has 13 residues. Germline CDR1 SGHRS, CDR2 YFSETQ. CDR3 amino acids: CASNPGGGHEQFF. The full variable domain, in which reference TRBV5-1 and TRBJ2-1 provide the parts outside the CDR3, is KAGVTQTPRYLIKTRGQQVTLSCSPISGHRSVSWYQQTPGQGLQFLFEYFSETQRNKGNFPGRFSGRQFSNSRSEMNVSTLELGDSALYLCASNPGGGHEQFFGPGTRLTVL.

V gene TRBV12-3 or TRBV12-4 combines with J gene TRBJ2-1; the D call of TRBD1 rests on TCRdb alone, since no DNA is present to check it. The CDR3 runs to 13 residues. This CDR3 reads CASTPPTGSEQFF.

The CDR3 protein is CSARKDGNTEAFF. V is TRBV20-1 and J is TRBJ1-1. From germline, CDR1 is DFQATT and CDR2 SNEGSKA (reference sequence). This CDR3 contains 13 residues.

CDR3 sequence reads: CAIKGLNTEAFF. The chain employs TRBV10-3 and TRBJ1-1. The germline gives CDR1 ENHRY, CDR2 SYGVKD. CDR3 length equals 12 residues.

This CDR3 reads CASCILNTDTQYF. This chain joins TRBV2 and TRBJ2-3. This CDR3 contains 13 residues. CDR1 SNHLY and CDR2 FYNNEI come from the germline V gene.

This chain links TRBV12-3 or TRBV12-4 with TRBJ2-3; TCRdb lists TRBD2, though no DNA is available to test this call. The length of the CDR3 is 16 residues. CDR3: CASRLPLAGGRNTQYF.

This chain joins TRBV12-3 or TRBV12-4 and TRBJ2-2; there is no DNA to check the TCRdb D call of TRBD2. The length of the CDR3 is 16 residues. CDR3 residues: CASTSWRSTNGGELFF.

The chain employs TRBV19 and TRBJ1-2; TCRdb selects TRBD1, and the lack of DNA leaves this call unchecked. Germline values: CDR1 LNHDA, CDR2 SQIVND (reference sequence). The CDR3 is made up of 15 amino acids. This chain's CDR3 is CASSIGGHRTVGYTF.

V usage is TRBV29-1 and J usage is TRBJ2-7; TCRdb's D call of TRBD1 is untestable without DNA. The CDR3 length is 14 residues. The germline gives CDR1 SQVTM, CDR2 ANQGSEA. CDR3 region: CSVEVGGQSYEQYF.

This CDR3 is CSAPELGDQETQYF. This chain connects TRBV20-1 to TRBJ2-5; TCRdb's D call of TRBD2 is untestable without DNA. CDR1 is DFQATT, CDR2 SNEGSKA, per germline (reference sequence). The CDR3 contains 14 residues.

The chain has TRBV5-1 and TRBJ2-5; TCRdb outputs TRBD2, but without DNA this stays unchecked. The CDR3 runs to 14 residues. Germline V gene sequence: CDR1 SGHRS, CDR2 YFSETQ. CDR3 in amino acids: CASSLPGLQETQYF.

The chain carries TRBV7-6 and TRBJ2-2; the D call from TCRdb, TRBD1, cannot be confirmed without DNA. Germline V gives CDR1 SGHVS, CDR2 FNYEAQ. The CDR3 covers 18 residues. The CDR3: CASSFARVNPEQVGELFF.